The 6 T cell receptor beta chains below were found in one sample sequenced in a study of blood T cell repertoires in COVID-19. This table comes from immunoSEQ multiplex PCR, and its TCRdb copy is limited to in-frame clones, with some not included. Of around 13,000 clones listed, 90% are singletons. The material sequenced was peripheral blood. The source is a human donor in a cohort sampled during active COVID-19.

The CDR3 DNA reads TGTGCCAGCAGTTACTCTCGACTAGCCCGCACCGGGGAGCTGTTTTTT. Translating gives CASSYSRLARTGELFF. The genes are TRBV6-5 and TRBJ2-2; 7 bases are shared with TRBD2. This CDR3 is 16 amino acids long. Looked up from germline, CDR1 is MNHEY and CDR2 is SVGAGI. Trimming at V came to 0 bases and at J to 4 bases, leaving 5 bases not matched to a gene.

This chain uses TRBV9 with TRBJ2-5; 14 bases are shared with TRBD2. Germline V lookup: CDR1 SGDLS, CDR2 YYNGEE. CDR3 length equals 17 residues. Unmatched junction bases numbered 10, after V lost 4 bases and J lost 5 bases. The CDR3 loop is CASSSGTSGGRVETQYF. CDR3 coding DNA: TGTGCCAGCAGCAGCGGGACTAGCGGGGGCCGGGTGGAGACCCAGTACTTC.

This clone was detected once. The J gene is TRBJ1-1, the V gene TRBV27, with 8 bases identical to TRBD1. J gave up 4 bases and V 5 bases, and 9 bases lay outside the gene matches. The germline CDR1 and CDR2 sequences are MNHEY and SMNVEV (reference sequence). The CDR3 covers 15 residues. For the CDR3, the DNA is TGTGCCAGCAGTCCTCAGGGGGCGCCGAGCACTGAAGCTTTCTTT. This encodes CASSPQGAPSTEAFF.

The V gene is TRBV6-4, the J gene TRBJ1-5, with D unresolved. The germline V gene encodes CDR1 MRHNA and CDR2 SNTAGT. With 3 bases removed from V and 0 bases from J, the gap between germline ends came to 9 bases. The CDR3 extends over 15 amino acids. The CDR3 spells CASSEQFGSNQPQHF. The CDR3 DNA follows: TGTGCCAGCAGTGAACAGTTCGGTAGCAATCAGCCCCAGCATTTT.

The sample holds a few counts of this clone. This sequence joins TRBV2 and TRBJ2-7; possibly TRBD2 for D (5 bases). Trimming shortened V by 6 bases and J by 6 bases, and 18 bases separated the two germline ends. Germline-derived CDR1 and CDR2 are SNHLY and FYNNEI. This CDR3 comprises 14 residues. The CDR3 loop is CASRPTQPGFEQYF. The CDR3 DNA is TGTGCCAGCAGACCGACTCAACCGGGGTTCGAGCAGTACTTC.

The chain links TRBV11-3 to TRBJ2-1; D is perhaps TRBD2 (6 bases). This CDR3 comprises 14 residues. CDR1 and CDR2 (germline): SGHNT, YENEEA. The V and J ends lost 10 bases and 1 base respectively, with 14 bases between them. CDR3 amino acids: CATRPGRSYNEQFF. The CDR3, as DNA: TGTGCCACCCGCCCAGGGAGGTCCTACAATGAGCAGTTCTTC.